This record looks at one TCR beta chain sequence and its context. Its specificity is not known. Produced via immunoSEQ multiplex PCR; TCRdb's table is partial and in-frame only. The sample includes fewer than 40,000 clones, 80% to 85% seen only once; the top ten take roughly 25%. This specimen comes from a study of OX40 agonist ivuxolimab in advanced cancers. The study, taken as a whole, reports: In CD8+ T cells, expanded clones were on average more numerous than in CD4+. Within 6 weeks, CD4+ and CD8+ blood T cells expanded clonally at 0.1 to 3.0 mg/kg.

Germline V gene lookup returns CDR1 KGHSH and CDR2 LQKENI. The germline V and J ends were trimmed by 6 bases and 2 bases, with 10 bases remaining between them. This CDR3 is 13 amino acids long. The source is an adult with an advanced solid tumor such as melanoma, head and neck, liver or kidney cancer. The sample here was CD4+ or CD8+ T cells sorted from blood, taken in a trial of the OX40 agonist ivuxolimab. The chain joins TRBV18 to TRBJ2-5; D not resolved. CDR3 protein: CASSKVRQETQYF. CDR3 bases: TGTGCCAGCTCCAAGGTCAGACAAGAGACCCAGTACTTC.